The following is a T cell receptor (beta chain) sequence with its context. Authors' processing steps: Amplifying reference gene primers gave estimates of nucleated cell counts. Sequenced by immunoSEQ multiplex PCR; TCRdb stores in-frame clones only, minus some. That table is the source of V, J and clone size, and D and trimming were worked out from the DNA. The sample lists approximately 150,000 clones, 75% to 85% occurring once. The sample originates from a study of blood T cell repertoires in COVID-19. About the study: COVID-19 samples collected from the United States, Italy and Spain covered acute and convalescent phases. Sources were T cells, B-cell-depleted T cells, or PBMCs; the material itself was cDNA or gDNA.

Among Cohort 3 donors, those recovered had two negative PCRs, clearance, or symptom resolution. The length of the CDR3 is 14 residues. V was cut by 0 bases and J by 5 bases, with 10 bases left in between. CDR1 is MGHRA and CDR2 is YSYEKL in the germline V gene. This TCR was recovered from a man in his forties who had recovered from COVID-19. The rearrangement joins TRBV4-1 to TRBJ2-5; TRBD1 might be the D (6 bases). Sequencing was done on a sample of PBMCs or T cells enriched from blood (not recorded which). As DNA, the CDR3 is TGCGCCAGCAGCCAAGATGGACAGCCGGAGACCCAGTACTTC. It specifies CASSQDGQPETQYF.